This is a list of T cell receptor beta chains from one sample in a study of blood T cell repertoires in COVID-19. Only in-frame clones appear in the TCRdb table, and some are missing; sequencing was by immunoSEQ multiplex PCR. The table lists approximately 76,000 clones, around 88% of them singletons. Sequenced sample: peripheral blood. All receptors derive from an elderly man with active or convalescent COVID-19. Each CDR3 is given with its conserved first and last residue. The D gene is left open where the match is weak. The size of a clone is reported for some rows only, either as once, few or many, or as a class for expanded clones.

TRBJ2-5 | TRBV5-1 | . | . | TGCGCCAGCAGCGCGGACATCCAAGAGACCCAGTACTTC | CASSADIQETQYF
TRBJ2-7 | TRBV24-1 | . | . | TGTGCCACCAGTGATGGACGGGGATTGTCCTACGAGCAGTACTTC | CATSDGRGLSYEQYF
TRBJ1-2 | TRBV28 | . | . | TGTGCCAGCAGCCCCATAAGACAGGTCGCTTCCTATGGCTACACCTTC | CASSPIRQVASYGYTF
TRBJ1-3 | TRBV3-1/TRBV3-2 | TRBD1 | few | TGTGCCAGCAGCCACTCGGACAGGCCAACTGGAAACACCATATATTTT | CASSHSDRPTGNTIYF
TRBJ2-2 | TRBV27 | . | . | TGTGCCAGCAAAATACTAGGGGGTCAGTACACCGGGGAGCTGTTTTTT | CASKILGGQYTGELFF
TRBJ1-2 | TRBV18 | TRBD1 | . | TGTGCCAGCTCACCGGGGACAGGCAACTATGGCTACACCTTC | CASSPGTGNYGYTF
TRBJ2-7 | TRBV5-1 | . | . | TGCGCCAGCAGCTTGAATGGGCCGCCTTACGAGCAGTACTTC | CASSLNGPPYEQYF
TRBJ1-1 | TRBV2 | TRBD1 | . | TGTGCCAGCAGTACCGGGACAGGGAGGAACACTGAAGCTTTCTTT | CASSTGTGRNTEAFF
TRBJ1-2 | TRBV12-3/TRBV12-4 | . | . | TGTGCCAGCAGTTTAGGGGAGTATGGCTACACCTTC | CASSLGEYGYTF
TRBJ1-2 | TRBV4-3 | . | . | TGCGCCAGCAGCCAAGCGAAGCGTGATGGCTACACCTTC | CASSQAKRDGYTF
TRBJ1-2 | TRBV7-6 | . | . | TGTGCCAGCAGCATAGGCGGGGCTGGCTACACCTTC | CASSIGGAGYTF
TRBJ2-7 | TRBV3-1/TRBV3-2 | . | once | TGTGCCAGCAGCCCCGGGGGTCGGAACGAGCAGTACTTC | CASSPGGRNEQYF
TRBJ2-7 | TRBV27 | TRBD2 | . | TGTGCCAGCTCACGCGATCCGGCTAGCGGGAGGGAGCAGTACTTC | CASSRDPASGREQYF
TRBJ2-3 | TRBV6-5 | . | once | TGTGCCAGCAGTTACTCGGCACATAGCACAGATACGCAGTATTTT | CASSYSAHSTDTQYF
TRBJ2-7 | TRBV6-2/TRBV6-3 | . | . | TGTGCCAGCAGTGGACGGGAATTCTACGAGCAGTACTTC | CASSGREFYEQYF
TRBJ1-2 | TRBV27 | . | few | TGTGCCAGCAGCCCTGACAGCTTTAACTATGGCTACACCTTC | CASSPDSFNYGYTF
TRBJ1-1 | TRBV18 | . | . | TGTGCCAGCTCACCTTTTCACACGGGGAACACTGAAGCTTTCTTT | CASSPFHTGNTEAFF
TRBJ2-2 | TRBV3-1/TRBV3-2 | . | . | TGTGCCAGCAGCCCCCGGGGAAGAGGGACCGGGGAGCTGTTTTTT | CASSPRGRGTGELFF
TRBJ2-7 | TRBV19 | TRBD2 | . | TGTGCCAGTAGTAACCGACTAGCGGGGGTCGGCGAGCAGTACTTC | CASSNRLAGVGEQYF
TRBJ1-6 | TRBV19 | TRBD1 | . | TGTGCCAGTAAGGATGGGACAGGGGGAATCGATAATTCACCCCTCCACTTT | CASKDGTGGIDNSPLHF
TRBJ2-7 | TRBV7-8 | TRBD1 | . | TGTGCCAGCAGCTCGGGGGACAGGGTCCCCGAGCAGTACTTC | CASSSGDRVPEQYF
TRBJ1-2 | TRBV30 | . | once | TGTGCCTGGAGTTTCGACTCGGATGGCTACACCTTC | CAWSFDSDGYTF